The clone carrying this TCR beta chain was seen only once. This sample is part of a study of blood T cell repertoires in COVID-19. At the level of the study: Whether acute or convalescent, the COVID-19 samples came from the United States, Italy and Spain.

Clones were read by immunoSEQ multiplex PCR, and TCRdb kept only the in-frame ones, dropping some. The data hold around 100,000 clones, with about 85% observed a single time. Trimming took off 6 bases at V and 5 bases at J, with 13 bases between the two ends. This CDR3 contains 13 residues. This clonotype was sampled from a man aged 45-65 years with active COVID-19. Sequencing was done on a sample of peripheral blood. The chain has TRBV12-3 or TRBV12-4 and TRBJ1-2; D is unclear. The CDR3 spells CASSPGPPYGYTF. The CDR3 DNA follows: TGTGCCAGCAGCCCTGGCCCTCCTTATGGCTACACCTTC.